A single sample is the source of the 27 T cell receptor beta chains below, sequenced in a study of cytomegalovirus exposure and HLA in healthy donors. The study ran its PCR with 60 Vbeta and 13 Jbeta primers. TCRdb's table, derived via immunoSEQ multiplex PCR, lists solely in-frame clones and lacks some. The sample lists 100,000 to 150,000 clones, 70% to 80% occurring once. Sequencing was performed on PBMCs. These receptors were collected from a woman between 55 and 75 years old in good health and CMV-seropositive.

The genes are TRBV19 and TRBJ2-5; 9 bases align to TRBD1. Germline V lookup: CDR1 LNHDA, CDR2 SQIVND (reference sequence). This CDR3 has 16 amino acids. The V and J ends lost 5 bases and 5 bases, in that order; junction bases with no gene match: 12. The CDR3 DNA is TGTGCCAGTAGTCCAGGGGGGACAGGGATAGGGGAGACCCAGTACTTC. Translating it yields CASSPGGTGIGETQYF.

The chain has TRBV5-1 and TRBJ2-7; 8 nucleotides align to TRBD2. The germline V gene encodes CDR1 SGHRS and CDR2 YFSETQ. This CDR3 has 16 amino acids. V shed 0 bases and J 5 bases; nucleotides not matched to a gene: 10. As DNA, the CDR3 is TGCGCCAGCAGCTTGGCGGTGAGGAGCGGGGGACACGAGCAGTACTTC. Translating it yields CASSLAVRSGGHEQYF. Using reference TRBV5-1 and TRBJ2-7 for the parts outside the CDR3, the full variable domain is KAGVTQTPRYLIKTRGQQVTLSCSPISGHRSVSWYQQTPGQGLQFLFEYFSETQRNKGNFPGRFSGRQFSNSRSEMNVSTLELGDSALYLCASSLAVRSGGHEQYFGPGTRLTVT.

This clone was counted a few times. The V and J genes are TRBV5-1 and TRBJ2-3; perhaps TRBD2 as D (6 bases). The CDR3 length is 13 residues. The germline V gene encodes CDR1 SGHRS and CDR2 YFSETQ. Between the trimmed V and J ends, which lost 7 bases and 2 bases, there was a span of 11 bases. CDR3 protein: CASSREPTDTQYF. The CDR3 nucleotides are TGCGCCAGCTCCCGGGAGCCCACAGATACGCAGTATTTT.

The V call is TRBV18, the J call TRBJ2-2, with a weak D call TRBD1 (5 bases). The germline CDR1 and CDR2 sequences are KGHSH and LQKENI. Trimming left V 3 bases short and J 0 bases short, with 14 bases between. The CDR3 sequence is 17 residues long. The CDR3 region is CASSPGQGGSNTGELFF. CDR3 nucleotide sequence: TGTGCCAGCTCACCCGGGCAGGGCGGATCGAACACCGGGGAGCTGTTTTTT.

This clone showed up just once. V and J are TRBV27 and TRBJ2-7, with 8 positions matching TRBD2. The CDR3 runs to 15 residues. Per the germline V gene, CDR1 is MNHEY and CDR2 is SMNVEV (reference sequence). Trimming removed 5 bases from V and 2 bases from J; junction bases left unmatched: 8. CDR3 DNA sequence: TGTGCCAGCAGTCCGCGGACTAGCACTACCTACGAGCAGTACTTC. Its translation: CASSPRTSTTYEQYF.

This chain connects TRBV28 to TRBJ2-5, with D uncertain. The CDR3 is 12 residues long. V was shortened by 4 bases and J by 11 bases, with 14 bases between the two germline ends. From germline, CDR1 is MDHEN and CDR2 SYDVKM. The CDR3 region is CASSSTSRLQYF. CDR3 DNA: TGTGCCAGCAGTTCAACATCCCGCCTGCAGTACTTC.

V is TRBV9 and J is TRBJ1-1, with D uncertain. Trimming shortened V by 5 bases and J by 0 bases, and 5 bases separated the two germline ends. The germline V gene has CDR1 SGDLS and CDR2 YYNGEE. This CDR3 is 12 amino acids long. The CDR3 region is CASSTMNTEAFF. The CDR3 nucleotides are TGTGCCAGCAGTACAATGAACACTGAAGCTTTCTTT. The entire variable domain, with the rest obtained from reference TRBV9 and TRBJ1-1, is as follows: DSGVTQTPKHLITATGQRVTLRCSPRSGDLSVYWYQQSLDQGLQFLIQYYNGEERAKGNILERFSAQQFPDLHSELNLSSLELGDSALYFCASSTMNTEAFFGQGTRLTVV.

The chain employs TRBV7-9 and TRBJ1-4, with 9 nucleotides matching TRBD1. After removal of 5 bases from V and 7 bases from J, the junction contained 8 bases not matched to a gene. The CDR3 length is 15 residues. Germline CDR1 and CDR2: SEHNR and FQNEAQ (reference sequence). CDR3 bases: TGTGCCAGCAGCCCCCGACAGGGGGAGGGTGAAAAACTGTTTTTT. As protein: CASSPRQGEGEKLFF.

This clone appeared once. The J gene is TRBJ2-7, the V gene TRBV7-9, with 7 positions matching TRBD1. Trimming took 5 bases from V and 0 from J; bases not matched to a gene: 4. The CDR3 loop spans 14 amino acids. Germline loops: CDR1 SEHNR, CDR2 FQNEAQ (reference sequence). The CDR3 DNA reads TGTGCCAGCAGCCGATGGGACAGCTCCTACGAGCAGTACTTC. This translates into CASSRWDSSYEQYF.

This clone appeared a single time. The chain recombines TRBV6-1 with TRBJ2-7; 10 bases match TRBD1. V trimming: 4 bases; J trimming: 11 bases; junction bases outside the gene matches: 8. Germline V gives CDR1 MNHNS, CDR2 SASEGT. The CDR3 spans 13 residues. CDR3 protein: CASSGGRGQGKYF. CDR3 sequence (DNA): TGTGCCAGCAGTGGAGGGAGGGGACAGGGGAAGTACTTC.

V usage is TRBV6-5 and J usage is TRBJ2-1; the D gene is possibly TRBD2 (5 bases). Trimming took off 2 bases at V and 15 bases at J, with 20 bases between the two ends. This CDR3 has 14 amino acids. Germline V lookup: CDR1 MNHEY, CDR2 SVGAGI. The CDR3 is CASSYPAASGNLFF. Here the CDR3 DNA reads TGTGCCAGCAGTTACCCTGCCGCAAGCGGCAACTTGTTCTTC.

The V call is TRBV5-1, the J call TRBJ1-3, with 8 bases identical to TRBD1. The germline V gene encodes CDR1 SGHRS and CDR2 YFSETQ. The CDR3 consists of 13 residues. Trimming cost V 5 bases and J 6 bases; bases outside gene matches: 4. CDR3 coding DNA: TGCGCCAGCAGTGTGACAGGGGAAAACACCATATATTTT. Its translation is CASSVTGENTIYF.

The CDR3 coding sequence is TGCGCCAGCAGCCAGCAGACAGGGAGGAACACCGGGGAGCTGTTTTTT. Translating it yields CASSQQTGRNTGELFF. The chain joins TRBV5-1 to TRBJ2-2, with 7 bases identical to TRBD1. The CDR3 spans 16 residues. Germline V gives CDR1 SGHRS, CDR2 YFSETQ. The V and J ends lost 4 bases and 1 base, in that order; junction bases with no gene match: 7.

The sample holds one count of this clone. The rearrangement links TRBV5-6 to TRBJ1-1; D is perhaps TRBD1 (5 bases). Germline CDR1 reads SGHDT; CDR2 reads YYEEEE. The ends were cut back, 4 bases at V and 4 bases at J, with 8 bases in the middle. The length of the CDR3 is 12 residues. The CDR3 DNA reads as TGTGCCAGCAGCCGGGGGGGCACTGAAGCTTTCTTT. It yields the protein CASSRGGTEAFF.

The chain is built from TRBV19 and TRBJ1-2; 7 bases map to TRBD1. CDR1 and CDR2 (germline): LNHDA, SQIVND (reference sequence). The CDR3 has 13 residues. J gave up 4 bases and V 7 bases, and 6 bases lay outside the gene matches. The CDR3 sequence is CASTPGTAYGYTF. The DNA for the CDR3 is TGTGCCAGTACCCCCGGGACAGCCTATGGCTACACCTTC.

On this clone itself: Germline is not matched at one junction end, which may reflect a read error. CDR3 sequence reads: CTSSLGTGEKLFF. The CDR3 nucleotides read TGCACCAGCAGCTTGGGGACAGGTGAAAAACTGTTTTTT. The V gene is TRBV5-1, the J gene TRBJ1-4; 8 bases are shared with TRBD1. The germline V gene encodes CDR1 SGHRS and CDR2 YFSETQ. CDR3 length: 13 amino acids.

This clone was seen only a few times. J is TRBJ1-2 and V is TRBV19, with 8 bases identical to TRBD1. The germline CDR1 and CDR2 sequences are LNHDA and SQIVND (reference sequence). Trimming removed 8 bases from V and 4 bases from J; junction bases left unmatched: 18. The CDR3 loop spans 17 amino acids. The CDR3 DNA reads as TGTGCCAGTTCCTTTGCCAACCCCGGACAGGGCTCCTATGGCTACACCTTC. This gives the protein CASSFANPGQGSYGYTF.

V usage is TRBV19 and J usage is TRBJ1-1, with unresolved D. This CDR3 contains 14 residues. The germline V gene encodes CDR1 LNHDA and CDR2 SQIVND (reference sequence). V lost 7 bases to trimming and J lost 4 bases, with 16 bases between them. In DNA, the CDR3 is TGTGCCAGTATCCCCACAATCCGGGGCACTGAAGCTTTCTTT. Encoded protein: CASIPTIRGTEAFF.

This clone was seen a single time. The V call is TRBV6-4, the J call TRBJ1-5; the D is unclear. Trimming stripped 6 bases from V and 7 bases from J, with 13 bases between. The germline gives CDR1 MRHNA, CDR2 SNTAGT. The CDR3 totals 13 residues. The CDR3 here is CASSPEGGQPQHF. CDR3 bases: TGTGCCAGCAGCCCAGAGGGCGGGCAGCCCCAGCATTTT.

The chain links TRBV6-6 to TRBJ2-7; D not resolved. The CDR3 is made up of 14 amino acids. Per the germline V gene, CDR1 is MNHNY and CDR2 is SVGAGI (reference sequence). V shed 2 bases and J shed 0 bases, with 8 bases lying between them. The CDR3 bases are TGTGCCAGCAGTTACCCGGAGACCTCCTACGAGCAGTACTTC. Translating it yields CASSYPETSYEQYF.

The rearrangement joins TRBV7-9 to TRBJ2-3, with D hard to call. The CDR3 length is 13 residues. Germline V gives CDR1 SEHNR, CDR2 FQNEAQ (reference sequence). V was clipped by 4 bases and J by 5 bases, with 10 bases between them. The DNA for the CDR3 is TGTGCCAGCAGCTACGGGTCCCAAGATACGCAGTATTTT. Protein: CASSYGSQDTQYF.

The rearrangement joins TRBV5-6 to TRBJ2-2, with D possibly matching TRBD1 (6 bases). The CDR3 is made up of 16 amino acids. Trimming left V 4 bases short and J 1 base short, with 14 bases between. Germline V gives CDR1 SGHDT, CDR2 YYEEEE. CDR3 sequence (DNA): TGTGCCAGCAGCGCCGACAGGACGTGGAACACCGGGGAGCTGTTTTTT. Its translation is CASSADRTWNTGELFF.

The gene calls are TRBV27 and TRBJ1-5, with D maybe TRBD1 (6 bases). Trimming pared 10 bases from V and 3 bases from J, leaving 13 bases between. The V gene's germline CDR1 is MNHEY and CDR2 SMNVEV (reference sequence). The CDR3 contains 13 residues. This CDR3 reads CAILDSYNQPQHF. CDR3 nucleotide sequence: TGTGCCATCTTGGACAGCTACAATCAGCCCCAGCATTTT.

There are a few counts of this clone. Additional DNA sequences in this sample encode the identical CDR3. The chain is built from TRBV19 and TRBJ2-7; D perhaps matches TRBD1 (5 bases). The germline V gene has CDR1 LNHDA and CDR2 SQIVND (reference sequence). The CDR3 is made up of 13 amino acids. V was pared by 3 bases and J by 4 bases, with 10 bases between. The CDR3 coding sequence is TGTGCCAGTAGTATTGGGGCCGCGTACGAGCAGTACTTC. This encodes CASSIGAAYEQYF.

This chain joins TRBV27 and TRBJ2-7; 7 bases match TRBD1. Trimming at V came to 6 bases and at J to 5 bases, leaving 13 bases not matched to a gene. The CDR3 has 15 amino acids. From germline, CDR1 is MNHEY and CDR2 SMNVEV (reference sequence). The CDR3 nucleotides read TGTGCCAGCAGCCCCGGGACAGCCATTTCTCACGAGCAGTACTTC. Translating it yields CASSPGTAISHEQYF.

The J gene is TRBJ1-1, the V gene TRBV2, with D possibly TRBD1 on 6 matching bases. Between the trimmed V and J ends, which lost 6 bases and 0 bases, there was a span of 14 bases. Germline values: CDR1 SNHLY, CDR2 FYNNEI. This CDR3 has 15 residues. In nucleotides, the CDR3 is TGTGCCAGCAGGATGGGACACCAAATGAACACTGAAGCTTTCTTT. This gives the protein CASRMGHQMNTEAFF. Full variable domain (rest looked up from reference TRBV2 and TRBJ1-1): EPEVTQTPSHQVTQMGQEVILRCVPISNHLYFYWYRQILGQKVEFLVSFYNNEISEKSEIFDDQFSVERPDGSNFTLKIRSTKLEDSAMYFCASRMGHQMNTEAFFGQGTRLTVV.

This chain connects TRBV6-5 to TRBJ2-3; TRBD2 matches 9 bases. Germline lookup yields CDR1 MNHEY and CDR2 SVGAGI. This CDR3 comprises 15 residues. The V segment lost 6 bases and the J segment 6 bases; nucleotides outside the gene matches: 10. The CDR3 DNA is TGTGCCAGCAGCCCCTGGCGGGGGGGATTTGATACGCAGTATTTT. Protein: CASSPWRGGFDTQYF.